The 9 T cell receptor beta chains below were found in one sample sequenced in a study of tumor-infiltrating lymphocytes in primary liver carcinoma (dated by TCRdb to 2016 to 2017). Without any cell sorting, total RNA and DNA were co-extracted from about 20-30 mg of bulk tissue using the AllPrep DNA/RNA mini kit. The sample was run on an Illumina HiSeq 2500. A constant-region primer and ProtoScript II reverse transcriptase were used to reverse-transcribe TCRbeta-specific cDNA from 500 ng total RNA. Construction of the TCRbeta libraries relied on three nested rounds of multiplex PCR, following a slightly modified ARM-PCR procedure. Each of the first two PCR rounds ran for around 10 cycles using multiplex TRBV1-TRBV30 forward primers together with a Cbeta reverse primer. TCRdb itself trimmed the public reads at Q25 with fastp, ran MiXCR and retained productive beta chains. Each entry is one CDR3 protein sequence, shown with its most common DNA and genes. The sample profile shows 50,000 or so distinct CDR3 sequences; around 77% of them were found once. Jointly, the top ten make up approximately 24% of the sample.

The sample was liver tumor tissue from sampling region 5. Read against the paper, the sample's cell subset or site label means: tumor region T5, tumor centre. The receptors shown here come from a man aged 40-49 years with primary liver carcinoma and hepatitis B virus infection.

V is TRBV5-1 and J is TRBJ2-1; no reliable D call. The CDR3 totals 16 residues. From germline, CDR1 is SGHRS and CDR2 YFSETQ. The ends were cut back, 1 base at V and 4 bases at J, with 15 bases in the middle. The chain's CDR3 is CASSLTCESRYNEQFF. CDR3 nucleotide sequence: TGCGCCAGCAGCTTGACATGCGAGAGTAGATACAATGAGCAGTTCTTC.

For this clonotype: Germline is not matched at one junction end, which may reflect a read error. V usage is TRBV6-6 and J usage is TRBJ2-7; D unresolved. Germline loops: CDR1 MNHNY, CDR2 SVGAGI (reference sequence). The CDR3 covers 14 residues. CDR3: CASSFTGSYYEQYF. DNA for the CDR3: TGTGCCAGTAGTTTTACGGGTTCCTACTACGAGCAGTACTTC.

A word on this clonotype: The missing conserved phenylalanine or tryptophan at the end of this CDR3 makes a read error likely. The chain links TRBV20-1 to TRBJ2-5; D is possibly TRBD1 (7 bases). Germline loops: CDR1 DFQATT, CDR2 SNEGSKA (reference sequence). There are 12 residues in the CDR3. V was trimmed by 6 bases and J by 9 bases, leaving 17 bases between them. CDR3 nucleotide sequence: TGCAGTGCCAGGGGGGACTCCCAGGCCCAGTACTTA. Amino acids: CSARGDSQAQYL.

With respect to this clonotype: At one end, the junction sequence differs from germline, possibly due to a read error. This chain uses TRBV4-1 with TRBJ2-2; the D gene is possibly TRBD1 (6 bases). The germline gives CDR1 MGHRA, CDR2 YSYEKL. The CDR3 extends over 17 amino acids. CDR3 nucleotides: TGCGCCAGCAGCCAAGACCCTAAGCTGGGGGCGATCGGGGAACTGTTTTTT. Residues: CASSQDPKLGAIGELFF.

This rearrangement joins TRBV11-1 to TRBJ2-4, with D tentatively TRBD1 or TRBD2 (5 bases each). This CDR3 comprises 17 residues. The V end lost 7 bases, the J end lost 2 bases, and 21 bases lay between the germline ends. Germline CDR1 and CDR2: SGHAT and FQDESV (reference sequence). The CDR3 coding sequence is TGTGCCAGCATCATTCCCGGGACCATCGGGACCAAAAACATTCAGTACTTC. This codes for CASIIPGTIGTKNIQYF.

Of note for this clonotype: Because the CDR3 is missing its conserved closing phenylalanine or tryptophan, this is likely a read error. Because the CDR3's place on the DNA is in doubt, the DNA is left out and the CDR3 is given as listed by TCRdb. The chain employs TRBV6-2 or TRBV6-3 and TRBJ2-3; no check of the table's D call, TRBD1, against the DNA was made. Inclusive of both ends, the CDR3 amounts to 16 amino acids. In germline, CDR1 is MNHEY, CDR2 SVGEGT. CDR3 protein: CTSSFLGRLGGDTQNY.

The sample holds many counts of this clonotype. The chain has TRBV7-2 and TRBJ2-5; D ambiguous. V lost 1 base, J lost 1 base, and 10 bases lay in between. This CDR3 is built from 15 residues. The germline CDR1 and CDR2 sequences are SGHTA and FQGNSA. The CDR3 region has the DNA TGTGCCAGCAGCTTAGTAGGCAGCCTCCAAGAGACCCAGTACTTC. It translates to CASSLVGSLQETQYF.

A note on this clonotype: Its ends do not fully match the called genes, so a read error is possible. CDR3 amino acids: CPSSLDRGAYGYTF. The CDR3 nucleotides are TGCCCCAGCAGCCTGGACAGGGGTGCGTATGGTTACACCTTC. The chain links TRBV4-1 to TRBJ1-2; 9 nucleotides line up with TRBD1. The germline V gene has CDR1 MGHRA and CDR2 YSYEKL. The CDR3 has 14 amino acids.

Concerning this clonotype: The junction departs from germline at one end; a sequencing error may be responsible. V and J are TRBV11-1 and TRBJ2-1; no clear D. CDR1 and CDR2 from the germline V gene are SGHAT and FQDESV (reference sequence). The CDR3 is 16 amino acids. The CDR3 DNA reads TGTGCCAGCAGCCCCCGGGTGGCGTACTCCTACAATGTGCAGCTCTTC. Protein sequence: CASSPRVAYSYNVQLF.